The clone carrying this T cell receptor (beta chain) was recorded only once. As yet, its antigen is unknown. Assay used: immunoSEQ multiplex PCR; TCRdb lists only in-frame clones, some missing. Here the sample spans tens of thousands of clones, roughly nine tenths being singletons. V shed 7 bases and J shed 3 bases, with 13 bases lying between them. Per germline, CDR1 SGHAT and CDR2 FQNNGV. The CDR3 is made up of 13 amino acids. This record belongs to a study of T cell responses to AZD1222 COVID-19 vaccine. Findings and caveats of the study: White British donors predominated, females outnumbered males, and clonal diversity was possibly underestimated. The peak T cell response came first, and repertoires were sampled only after it.

Sequenced material: peripheral blood, taken on day 0 of AZD1222 vaccination. This clonotype was sampled from an adult in good health. The chain is built from TRBV11-2 and TRBJ2-7; D remains ambiguous. In nucleotides, the CDR3 is TGTGCCAGCACCACCGGGCCGAGCTACGAGCAGTACTTC. Translating it yields CASTTGPSYEQYF.